A single sample gave rise to the 21 T cell receptor beta chains below, sequenced in a study of blood T cell repertoires in COVID-19. Some clones are missing from TCRdb's copy, which holds only in-frame ones; the method was immunoSEQ multiplex PCR. The repertoire has some 76,000 clones, around 80% of them found once; the top ten carry roughly 13%. The sequenced sample consisted of peripheral blood. The receptor set was obtained from a man aged 50 or older with COVID-19, enrolled during active disease.

This clone was seen only a few times. The chain links TRBV7-9 to TRBJ2-7; 11 bases align to TRBD1. V shed 7 bases and J 3 bases; nucleotides not matched to a gene: 5. Germline V CDR1 and CDR2: SEHNR, FQNEAQ (reference sequence). This CDR3 spans 14 amino acids. In nucleotides, the CDR3 is TGTGCCAGCACGTTTGGGACAGGGGGCTACGAGCAGTACTTC. Translation: CASTFGTGGYEQYF. Looking up the rest from reference TRBV7-9 and TRBJ2-7 gives the full variable domain: DTGVSQNPRHKITKRGQNVTFRCDPISEHNRLYWYRQTLGQGPEFLTYFQNEAQLEKSRLLSDRFSAERPKGSFSTLEIQRTEQGDSAMYLCASTFGTGGYEQYFGPGTRLTVT.

The V gene is TRBV5-1, the J gene TRBJ1-1, with unresolved D. The germline gives CDR1 SGHRS, CDR2 YFSETQ. The CDR3 is 14 residues long. Trimming took 0 bases from V and 5 from J, leaving 11 bases between them. In DNA form, the CDR3 reads TGCGCCAGCAGCTTGGATTTTATCGGGACTGAAGCTTTCTTT. This gives the protein CASSLDFIGTEAFF.

The chain couples TRBV18 to TRBJ2-7, with a possible D match to TRBD2 (5 bases). The V end lost 2 bases, the J end lost 0 bases, and 11 bases lay between the germline ends. Germline values: CDR1 KGHSH, CDR2 LQKENI. The CDR3 totals 15 residues. The CDR3 sequence: CASSPGRESSYEQYF. For the CDR3, the DNA is TGTGCCAGCTCACCAGGACGGGAAAGCTCCTACGAGCAGTACTTC. The full variable domain, completed using reference TRBV18 and TRBJ2-7, is NAGVMQNPRHLVRRRGQEARLRCSPMKGHSHVYWYRQLPEEGLKFMVYLQKENIIDESGMPKERFSAEFPKEGPSILRIQQVVRGDSAAYFCASSPGRESSYEQYFGPGTRLTVT.

This chain links TRBV7-6 with TRBJ1-1; TRBD1 might be the D (5 bases). There are 15 residues in the CDR3. V gave up 3 bases and J gave up 4 bases, with 15 bases separating them. Germline CDR1 SGHVS, CDR2 FNYEAQ. As DNA, the CDR3 is TGTGCCAGCAGCTTGGACGGGGGGGTGGGCACTGAAGCTTTCTTT. Translated: CASSLDGGVGTEAFF.

As DNA, the CDR3 is TGTGCCAGTCTAGCGGGACTTAAGGATACGCAGTATTTT. It is translated as CASLAGLKDTQYF. This chain connects TRBV7-1 to TRBJ2-3; 9 positions agree with TRBD2. TRBV7-1 is designated an ORF whose function remains uncertain. V dropped 9 bases and J dropped 6; count of bases not matched to a gene: 7. The CDR3 spans 13 residues.

This clone appeared a few times. The CDR3 DNA sequence: TGTGCCAGCAGCTTGGCGGGGAAGGAAAACACCATATATTTT. Residues: CASSLAGKENTIYF. The genes are TRBV5-6 and TRBJ1-3, with D unclear. CDR3 size: 14 residues. Trimming removed 0 bases from V and 6 bases from J, with 10 bases in between. Germline assignment: CDR1 SGHDT and CDR2 YYEEEE.

This clone was counted a few times. This sequence joins TRBV5-1 and TRBJ2-5, with 8 bases matching TRBD1. Trimming took 2 bases from V and 5 from J; bases not matched to a gene: 5. This CDR3 is 14 amino acids long. CDR1 and CDR2 (germline): SGHRS, YFSETQ. CDR3 sequence reads: CASSFFRGPETQYF. The CDR3 DNA sequence: TGCGCCAGCAGCTTTTTCAGGGGGCCTGAGACCCAGTACTTC.

The chain carries TRBV27 and TRBJ2-7; TRBD1 matches 12 bases. Germline V gives CDR1 MNHEY, CDR2 SMNVEV (reference sequence). Germline trimming cut 6 bases from V and 6 bases from J; bases unmatched to any gene: 6. The CDR3 is 14 residues long. The CDR3 DNA follows: TGTGCCAGCAGCGACGGGACAGGGGGCCCCGAGCAGTACTTC. Its protein is CASSDGTGGPEQYF.

V usage is TRBV2 and J usage is TRBJ1-1, with 10 bases identical to TRBD1. This CDR3 contains 14 residues. Unmatched junction bases numbered 4, after V lost 5 bases and J lost 4 bases. Germline V CDR1 and CDR2: SNHLY, FYNNEI. The DNA for the CDR3 is TGTGCCAGCAGTCCGGGACAGGGGATCACTGAAGCTTTCTTT. Its protein product is CASSPGQGITEAFF.

This clone occurred once. The genes are TRBV15 and TRBJ2-7; no definite D call. The length of the CDR3 is 14 residues. Trimming took 0 bases from V and 3 from J, leaving 9 bases between them. Germline CDR1 and CDR2: LNHNV and YYDKDF (reference sequence). CDR3 nucleotide sequence: TGTGCCACCAGCAGAGATATACAGAACTACGAGCAGTACTTC. This gives the protein CATSRDIQNYEQYF. Based on the CDR3 plus reference TRBV15 and TRBJ2-7, the full variable domain is DAMVIQNPRYQVTQFGKPVTLSCSQTLNHNVMYWYQQKSSQAPKLLFHYYDKDFNNEADTPDNFQSRRPNTSFCFLDIRSPGLGDTAMYLCATSRDIQNYEQYFGPGTRLTVT.

This sequence joins TRBV3-1 (or the pseudogene TRBV3-2) and TRBJ2-5; 10 bases line up with TRBD2. The V segment lost 5 bases and the J segment 4 bases; nucleotides outside the gene matches: 4. CDR1 and CDR2 (germline): LGHDT, YNNKEL (reference sequence). CDR3 length: 14 residues. CDR3 in amino acids: CASSAGLAIETQYF. The CDR3 DNA reads TGTGCCAGCAGCGCGGGACTAGCGATAGAGACCCAGTACTTC.

About this clone: Other DNA sequences in this sample translate to the same CDR3. The chain is built from TRBV30 and TRBJ1-5, with a possible D match to TRBD1 (5 bases). This CDR3 spans 13 amino acids. V was cut by 2 bases and J by 1 base, with 6 bases left in between. Germline-derived CDR1 and CDR2 are GTSNPN and SVGIG (reference sequence). In nucleotides, the CDR3 is TGTGCCTGGAGTCCAGGGAGCAATCAGCCCCAGCATTTT. It is translated as CAWSPGSNQPQHF.

The V gene is TRBV7-2, the J gene TRBJ2-3; 12 nucleotides align to TRBD2. This CDR3 contains 17 residues. Losses at the gene ends were 2 bases for V and 3 bases for J; bases not matched to a gene: 6. Per the germline V gene, CDR1 is SGHTA and CDR2 is FQGNSA. Here the CDR3 DNA reads TGTGCCAGCAGCTTACGTGGACTAGCGGGATGGACAGATACGCAGTATTTT. It encodes CASSLRGLAGWTDTQYF.

Concerning this clone: The junction differs from germline at one of its ends, possibly a read error. This chain links TRBV7-7 with TRBJ2-2, with D possibly being TRBD1 (6 bases). The CDR3 extends over 16 amino acids. Looked up from germline, CDR1 is SSHAT and CDR2 is FNYEAQ (reference sequence). The CDR3 region has the DNA TGTGCTAGCAGCCGGGCCCAGGGGATGGGAACCGGGGAGCTGTTTTTT. Its translation: CASSRAQGMGTGELFF. Full variable domain (missing parts from reference TRBV7-7 and TRBJ2-2): GAGVSQSPRYKVTKRGQDVTLRCDPISSHATLYWYQQALGQGPEFLTYFNYEAQPDKSGLPSDRFSAERPEGSISTLTIQRTEQRDSAMYRCASSRAQGMGTGELFFGEGSRLTVL.

The rearrangement joins TRBV9 to TRBJ2-3; TRBD1 matches at 7 bases. The CDR3 is made up of 15 amino acids. V lost 4 bases, J lost 0 bases, and 5 bases stayed unmatched. The germline CDR1 and CDR2 sequences are SGDLS and YYNGEE. This chain's CDR3 is CASSPRDSSTDTQYF. The DNA of the CDR3 is TGTGCCAGCAGCCCCCGGGACAGCAGCACAGATACGCAGTATTTT.

This clone was seen more than once but under ten times. This rearrangement joins TRBV9 to TRBJ2-6; D is possibly TRBD1 (6 bases). Germline V gene sequence: CDR1 SGDLS, CDR2 YYNGEE. Trimming shortened V by 4 bases and J by 0 bases, and 14 bases separated the two germline ends. The length of the CDR3 is 17 residues. The CDR3 region has the DNA TGTGCCAGCAGCCTCCGGGACAAAAGCTCTGGGGCCAACGTCCTGACTTTC. Amino acid sequence: CASSLRDKSSGANVLTF.

The chain couples TRBV9 to TRBJ1-3; 11 bases agree with TRBD1. CDR1 and CDR2 from the germline V gene are SGDLS and YYNGEE. CDR3 size: 15 residues. Unmatched junction bases numbered 3, after V lost 3 bases and J lost 4 bases. In DNA form, the CDR3 reads TGTGCCAGCAGCGGGGGACAGGGGGGCGGAAACACCATATATTTT. This gives the protein CASSGGQGGGNTIYF.

This clone has a handful of counts. The chain couples TRBV7-2 to TRBJ2-1; 8 nucleotides agree with TRBD2. This CDR3 is built from 18 residues. V lost 1 base, J lost 4 bases, and 12 bases stayed unmatched. Germline V gene data show CDR1 as SGHTA and CDR2 as FQGNSA. The CDR3 loop reads CASSLGASGLVGYNEQFF. In DNA form, the CDR3 reads TGTGCCAGCAGCTTAGGGGCTTCGGGACTAGTGGGATACAATGAGCAGTTCTTC. The variable domain in full, with the rest retrieved from reference TRBV7-2 and TRBJ2-1, is GAGVSQSPSNKVTEKGKDVELRCDPISGHTALYWYRQSLGQGLEFLIYFQGNSAPDKSGLPSDRFSAERTGGSVSTLTIQRTQQEDSAVYLCASSLGASGLVGYNEQFFGPGTRLTVL.

This clone turned up a few times. The CDR3 coding sequence is TGTGCCAGCAGCTCCTACAGGGGGCTGGTGAACACTGAAGCTTTCTTT. Translated: CASSSYRGLVNTEAFF. The chain employs TRBV6-6 and TRBJ1-1; 9 bases map to TRBD1. CDR3 length equals 16 residues. Germline CDR1 and CDR2: MNHNY and SVGAGI (reference sequence). Germline trimming cut 6 bases from V and 0 bases from J; bases unmatched to any gene: 8.

This chain links TRBV6-5 with TRBJ2-7; 8 positions agree with TRBD1. CDR3 length: 16 amino acids. Germline-derived CDR1 and CDR2 are MNHEY and SVGAGI. V was clipped by 2 bases and J by 5 bases; unmatched bases: 11. CDR3 loop: CASSYQETGAGHEQYF. The DNA of the CDR3 is TGTGCCAGCAGTTACCAGGAGACAGGGGCAGGCCACGAGCAGTACTTC.

The sample holds one count of this clone. V usage is TRBV18 and J usage is TRBJ2-3; perhaps TRBD1 as D (5 bases). The CDR3 runs 11 residues. Germline V gene sequence: CDR1 KGHSH, CDR2 LQKENI. The ends were cut back, 5 bases at V and 6 bases at J, with 6 bases in the middle. The CDR3 is CASSKGDTQYF. The CDR3 nucleotides are TGTGCCAGCTCAAAGGGGGATACGCAGTATTTT.